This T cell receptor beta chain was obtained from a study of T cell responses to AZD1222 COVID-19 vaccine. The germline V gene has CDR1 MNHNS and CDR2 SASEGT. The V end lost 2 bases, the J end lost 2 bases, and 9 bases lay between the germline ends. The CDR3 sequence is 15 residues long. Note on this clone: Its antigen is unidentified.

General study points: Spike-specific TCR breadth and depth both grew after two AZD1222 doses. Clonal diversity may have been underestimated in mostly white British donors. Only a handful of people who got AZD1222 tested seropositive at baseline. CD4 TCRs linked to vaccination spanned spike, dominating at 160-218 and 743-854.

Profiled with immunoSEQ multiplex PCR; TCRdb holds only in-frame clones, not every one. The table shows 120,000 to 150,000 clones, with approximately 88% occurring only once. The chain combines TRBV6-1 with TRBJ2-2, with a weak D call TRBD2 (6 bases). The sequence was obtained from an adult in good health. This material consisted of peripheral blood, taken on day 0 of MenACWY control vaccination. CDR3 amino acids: CASSESAGNTGELFF. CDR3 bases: TGTGCCAGCAGTGAATCTGCGGGAAACACCGGGGAGCTGTTTTTT.